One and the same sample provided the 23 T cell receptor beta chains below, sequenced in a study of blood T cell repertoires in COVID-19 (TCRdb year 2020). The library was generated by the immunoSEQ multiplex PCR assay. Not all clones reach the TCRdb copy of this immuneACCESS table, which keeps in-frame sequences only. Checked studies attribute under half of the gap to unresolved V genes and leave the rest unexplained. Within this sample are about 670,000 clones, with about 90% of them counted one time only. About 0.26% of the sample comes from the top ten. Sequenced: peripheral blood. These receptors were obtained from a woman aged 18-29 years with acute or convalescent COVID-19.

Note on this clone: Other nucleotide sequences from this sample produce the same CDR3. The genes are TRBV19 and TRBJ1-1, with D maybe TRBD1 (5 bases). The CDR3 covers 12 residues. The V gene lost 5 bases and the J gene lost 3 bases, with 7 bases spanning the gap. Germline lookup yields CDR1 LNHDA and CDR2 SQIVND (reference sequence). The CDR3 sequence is CASSDRDTEAFF. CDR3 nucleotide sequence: TGTGCCAGTAGTGACAGAGACACTGAAGCTTTCTTT.

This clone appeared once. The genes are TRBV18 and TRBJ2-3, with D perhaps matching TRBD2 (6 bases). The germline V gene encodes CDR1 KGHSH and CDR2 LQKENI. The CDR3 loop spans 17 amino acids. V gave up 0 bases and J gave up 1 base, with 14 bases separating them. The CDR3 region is CASSPPTGVRGTDTQYF. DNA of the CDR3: TGTGCCAGCTCACCACCTACGGGGGTTAGGGGCACAGATACGCAGTATTTT.

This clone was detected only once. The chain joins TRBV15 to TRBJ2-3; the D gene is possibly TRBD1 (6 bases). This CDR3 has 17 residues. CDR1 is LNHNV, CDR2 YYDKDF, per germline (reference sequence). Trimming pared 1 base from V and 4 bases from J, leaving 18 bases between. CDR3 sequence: CATSRVRTGQWADTQYF. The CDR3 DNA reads TGTGCCACCAGCAGAGTGCGAACAGGGCAATGGGCAGATACGCAGTATTTT.

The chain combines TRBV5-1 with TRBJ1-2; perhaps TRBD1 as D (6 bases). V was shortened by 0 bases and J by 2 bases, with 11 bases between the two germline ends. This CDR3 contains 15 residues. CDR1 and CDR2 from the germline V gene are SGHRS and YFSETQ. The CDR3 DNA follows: TGCGCCAGCAGCTTGGGGTTTACAGGGAACTATGGCTACACCTTC. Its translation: CASSLGFTGNYGYTF.

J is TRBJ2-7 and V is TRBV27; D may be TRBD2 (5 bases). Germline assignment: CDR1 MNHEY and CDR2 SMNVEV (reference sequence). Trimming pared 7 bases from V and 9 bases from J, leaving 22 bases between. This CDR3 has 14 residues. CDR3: CASTPWGEKRVQYF. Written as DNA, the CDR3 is TGTGCCAGCACCCCCTGGGGAGAAAAGAGGGTGCAGTACTTC.

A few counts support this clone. For the CDR3, the DNA is TGTGCCACCAGCAGAGGGGAGGCGGGTCCCTATGGCTACACCTTC. Its protein is CATSRGEAGPYGYTF. The gene calls are TRBV15 and TRBJ1-2; D is undetermined. Per germline, CDR1 LNHNV and CDR2 YYDKDF (reference sequence). Trimming removed 1 base at V and 4 bases at J, with 13 bases between. This CDR3 is built from 15 residues.

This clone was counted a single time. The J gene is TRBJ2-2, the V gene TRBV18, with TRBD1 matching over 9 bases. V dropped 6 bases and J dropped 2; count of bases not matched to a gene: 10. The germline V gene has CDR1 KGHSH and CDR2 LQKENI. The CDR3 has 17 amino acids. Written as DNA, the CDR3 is TGTGCCAGCTCGCATCCAGTGGGACAGGGCAACACCGGGGAGCTGTTTTTT. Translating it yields CASSHPVGQGNTGELFF.

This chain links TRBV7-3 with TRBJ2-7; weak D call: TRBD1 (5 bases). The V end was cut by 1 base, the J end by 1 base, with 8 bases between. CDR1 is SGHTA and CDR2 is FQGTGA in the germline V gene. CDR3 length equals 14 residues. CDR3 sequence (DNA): TGTGCCAGCAGCTTAAACCCAGGGTCCTACGAGCAGTACTTC. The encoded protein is CASSLNPGSYEQYF.

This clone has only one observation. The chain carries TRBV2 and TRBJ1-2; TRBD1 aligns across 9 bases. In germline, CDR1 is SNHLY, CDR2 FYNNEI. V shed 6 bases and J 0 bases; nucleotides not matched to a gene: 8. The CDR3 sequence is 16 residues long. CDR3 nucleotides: TGTGCCAGCAGACCCGGACAGGGGAGCCCTAACTATGGCTACACCTTC. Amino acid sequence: CASRPGQGSPNYGYTF.

CDR3 in amino acids: CATSDLEDTQYF. CDR3 in DNA: TGTGCCACCAGTGATTTAGAGGATACGCAGTATTTT. The chain has TRBV24-1 and TRBJ2-3; no clear D. Germline lookup yields CDR1 KGHDR and CDR2 SFDVKD. The CDR3 covers 12 residues. V lost 1 base and J 6 bases, leaving 4 bases between the germline ends.

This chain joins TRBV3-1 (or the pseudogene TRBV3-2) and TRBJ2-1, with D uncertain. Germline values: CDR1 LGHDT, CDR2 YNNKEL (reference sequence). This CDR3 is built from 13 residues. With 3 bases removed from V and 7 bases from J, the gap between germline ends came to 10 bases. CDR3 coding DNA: TGTGCCAGCAGCCACGTCCCCCGTAATGAGCAGTTCTTC. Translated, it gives CASSHVPRNEQFF.

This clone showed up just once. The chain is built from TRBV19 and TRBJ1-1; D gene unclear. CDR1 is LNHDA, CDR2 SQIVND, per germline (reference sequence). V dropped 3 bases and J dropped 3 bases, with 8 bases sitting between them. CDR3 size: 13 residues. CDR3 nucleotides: TGTGCCAGTAGTATTGGGCGACACACTGAAGCTTTCTTT. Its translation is CASSIGRHTEAFF.

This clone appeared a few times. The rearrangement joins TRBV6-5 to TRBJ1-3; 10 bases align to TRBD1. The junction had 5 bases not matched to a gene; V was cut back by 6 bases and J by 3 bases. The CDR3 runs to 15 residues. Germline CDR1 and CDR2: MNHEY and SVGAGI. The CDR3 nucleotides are TGTGCCAGCAGCCTGACAGGGGGCGATGGAAACACCATATATTTT. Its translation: CASSLTGGDGNTIYF.

DNA of the CDR3: TGTGCCATCAGTCCGCCCACAGGGGATGGCTACACCTTC. Translation gives CAISPPTGDGYTF. The V gene is TRBV10-3, the J gene TRBJ1-2; 7 nucleotides match TRBD1. This CDR3 region has 13 residues. Germline CDR1 reads ENHRY; CDR2 reads SYGVKD. J lost 6 bases, V lost 5 bases, and 6 bases had no gene match.

Written as DNA, the CDR3 is TGCGCCAGCAGCCCGGGACAGGGGCTTAACAGGGCCAACGTCCTGACTTTC. It specifies CASSPGQGLNRANVLTF. This chain connects TRBV5-1 to TRBJ2-6, with TRBD1 matching over 10 bases. V dropped 4 bases and J dropped 5; count of bases not matched to a gene: 9. Germline V gives CDR1 SGHRS, CDR2 YFSETQ. The CDR3 extends over 17 amino acids.

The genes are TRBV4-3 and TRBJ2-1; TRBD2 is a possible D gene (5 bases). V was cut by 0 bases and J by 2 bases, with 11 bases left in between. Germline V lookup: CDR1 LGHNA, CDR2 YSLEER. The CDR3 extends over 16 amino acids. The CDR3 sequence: CASSQERRNTYNEQFF. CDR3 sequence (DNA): TGCGCCAGCAGCCAAGAACGGAGGAACACCTACAATGAGCAGTTCTTC.

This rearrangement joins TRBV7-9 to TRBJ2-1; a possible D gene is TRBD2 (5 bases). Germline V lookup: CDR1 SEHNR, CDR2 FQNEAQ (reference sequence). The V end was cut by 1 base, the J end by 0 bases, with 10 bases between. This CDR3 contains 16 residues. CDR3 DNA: TGTGCCAGCAGCTTAGGCAGAACTAGCTCCTACAATGAGCAGTTCTTC. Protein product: CASSLGRTSSYNEQFF.

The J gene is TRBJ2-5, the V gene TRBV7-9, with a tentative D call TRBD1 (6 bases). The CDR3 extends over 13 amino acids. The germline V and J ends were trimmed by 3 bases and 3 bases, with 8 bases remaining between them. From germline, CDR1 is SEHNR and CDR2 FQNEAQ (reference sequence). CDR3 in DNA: TGTGCCAGCAGCTTGGACAGCAAAGAGACCCAGTACTTC. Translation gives CASSLDSKETQYF.

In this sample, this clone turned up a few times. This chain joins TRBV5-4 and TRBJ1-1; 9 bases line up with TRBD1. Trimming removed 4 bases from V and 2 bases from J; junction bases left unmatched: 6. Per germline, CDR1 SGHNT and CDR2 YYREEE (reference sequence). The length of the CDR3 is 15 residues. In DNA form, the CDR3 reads TGTGCCAGCAGCGTATTAACAGGGGGCAACACTGAAGCTTTCTTT. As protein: CASSVLTGGNTEAFF.

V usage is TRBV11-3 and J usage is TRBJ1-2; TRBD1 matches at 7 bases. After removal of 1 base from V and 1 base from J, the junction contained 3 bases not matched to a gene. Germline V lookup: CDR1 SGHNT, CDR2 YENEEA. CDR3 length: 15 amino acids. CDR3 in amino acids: CASSLGDSHNYGYTF. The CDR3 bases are TGTGCCAGCAGCTTAGGGGACAGTCATAACTATGGCTACACCTTC.

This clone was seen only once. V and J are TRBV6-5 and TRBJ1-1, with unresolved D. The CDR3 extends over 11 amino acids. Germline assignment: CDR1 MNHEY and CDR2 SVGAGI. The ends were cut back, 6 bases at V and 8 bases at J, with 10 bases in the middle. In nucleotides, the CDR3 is TGTGCCAGCAGGACTCTTGGGGAAGCTTTCTTT. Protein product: CASRTLGEAFF.

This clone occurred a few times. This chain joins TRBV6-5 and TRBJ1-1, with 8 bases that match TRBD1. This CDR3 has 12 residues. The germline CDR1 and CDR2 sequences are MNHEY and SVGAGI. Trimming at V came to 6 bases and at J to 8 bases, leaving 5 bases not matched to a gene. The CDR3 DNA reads TGTGCCAGCAGCCGGGGACAGGACGAAGCTTTCTTT. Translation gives CASSRGQDEAFF.

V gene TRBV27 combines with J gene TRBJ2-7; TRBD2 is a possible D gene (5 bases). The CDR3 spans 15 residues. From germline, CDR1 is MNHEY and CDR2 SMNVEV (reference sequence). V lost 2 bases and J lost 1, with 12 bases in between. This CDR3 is CASSLARGASYEQYF. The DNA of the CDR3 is TGTGCCAGCAGTTTAGCTCGGGGTGCTTCCTACGAGCAGTACTTC.